The 4 T cell receptor beta chains presented below share a single source sample, sequenced in a study of CD8 T cells in Susac syndrome. RNA amounts of about 0.5 to 1 ug underwent reverse transcription with random hexamers. TCRdb re-called the immunoSEQ multiplex PCR reads through MiXCR, storing one row per CDR3 protein. The sample includes under 200,000 distinct CDR3 sequences, 95% of them seen just once. Sequenced material: CD8+ T cells from PBMCs. The receptors were gathered from a human donor with multiple sclerosis.

The chain combines TRBV3-1 with TRBJ1-1, with D perhaps matching TRBD1 (5 bases). This CDR3 region has 15 residues. The V end lost 1 base, the J end lost 1 base, and 10 bases lay between the germline ends. Per the germline V gene, CDR1 is LGHDT and CDR2 is YNNKEL (reference sequence). The CDR3 loop reads CASSQVLGTNTEAFF. The CDR3 nucleotides are TGTGCCAGCAGCCAAGTTCTAGGGACGAACACTGAAGCTTTCTTT. Combining the CDR3 with reference TRBV3-1 and TRBJ1-1 gives the whole variable domain DTAVSQTPKYLVTQMGNDKSIKCEQNLGHDTMYWYKQDSKKFLKIMFSYNNKELIINETVPNRFSPKSPDKAHLNLHINSLELGDSAVYFCASSQVLGTNTEAFFGQGTRLTVV.

The chain is built from TRBV18 and TRBJ2-1, with a tentative D call TRBD2 (6 bases). CDR1 and CDR2 from the germline V gene are KGHSH and LQKENI. Trimming took 0 bases from V and 4 from J, leaving 13 bases between them. CDR3 size: 16 residues. The CDR3 DNA is TGTGCCAGCTCACCACCGGGCAGGACTATATACAATGAGCAGTTCTTC. This codes for CASSPPGRTIYNEQFF.

The gene calls are TRBV29-1 and TRBJ2-7, with D hard to call. The CDR3 covers 10 residues. Germline values: CDR1 SQVTM, CDR2 ANQGSEA. V lost 4 bases, J lost 4 bases, and 5 bases lay in between. The CDR3, as DNA: TGCAGCGTTGTGGAGTACGAGCAGTACTTC. Translated, it gives CSVVEYEQYF.

This rearrangement joins TRBV9 to TRBJ1-3, with D perhaps matching TRBD1 (5 bases). The V gene lost 5 bases and the J gene lost 0 bases, with 12 bases spanning the gap. The CDR3 loop spans 15 amino acids. The germline CDR1 and CDR2 sequences are SGDLS and YYNGEE. CDR3 region: CASSTDSLSGNTIYF. The CDR3 bases are TGTGCCAGCAGTACTGACAGCCTCTCTGGAAACACCATATATTTT. The complete variable domain, with remaining parts taken from reference TRBV9 and TRBJ1-3, reads DSGVTQTPKHLITATGQRVTLRCSPRSGDLSVYWYQQSLDQGLQFLIQYYNGEERAKGNILERFSAQQFPDLHSELNLSSLELGDSALYFCASSTDSLSGNTIYFGEGSWLTVV.